Listed below are T cell receptor beta chains from one sample, sequenced in a study of blood T cell repertoires in COVID-19. The protocol was immunoSEQ multiplex PCR, while the TCRdb copy is restricted to in-frame clones and leaves out a portion. This sample has some 100,000 clones; roughly 80% occur once, and the top ten carry about 4.4%. Sequencing was carried out using peripheral blood. The receptors were gathered from a man aged 60 to 69 with acute or convalescent COVID-19. Each CDR3 is given with its conserved first and last residue. D genes are given only for firm matches. Size tells how often a clone was seen (once, few, many) or the class of an expanded clone, and some rows leave it out.

length	D	V	size	J	CDR3	DNA
12	-	TRBV15	-	TRBJ2-2	CATPAAGGELFF	TGTGCCACACCGGCCGCGGGCGGGGAGCTGTTTTTT
14	TRBD2	TRBV18	-	TRBJ2-5	CASSPRTSGETQYF	TGTGCCAGCTCACCAAGGACTAGTGGGGAGACCCAGTACTTC
14	TRBD2	TRBV6-6	-	TRBJ2-1	CASCSLAGINEQFF	TGTGCCAGCTGTTCTTTAGCGGGTATCAATGAGCAGTTCTTC
11	-	TRBV10-3	few	TRBJ2-7	CAISGQDEQYF	TGTGCCATCAGTGGACAGGACGAGCAGTACTTC
16	TRBD2	TRBV7-2	few	TRBJ2-3	CASSLRTSSNTDTQYF	TGTGCCAGCAGCTTAAGGACTAGTTCGAACACAGATACGCAGTATTTT
15	TRBD1	TRBV6-5	-	TRBJ1-5	CASSSGTGGNQPQHF	TGTGCCAGCAGTTCGGGGACAGGGGGCAATCAGCCCCAGCATTTT
18	-	TRBV4-3	-	TRBJ1-4	CASSQDTPTLVTNEKLFF	TGCGCCAGCAGCCAAGATACGCCGACACTGGTAACTAATGAAAAACTGTTTTTT
11	-	TRBV6-5	few	TRBJ1-1	CATWGATEAFF	TGTGCCACCTGGGGAGCCACTGAAGCTTTCTTT
14	TRBD1	TRBV18	-	TRBJ2-3	CASSPLQGSDTQYF	TGTGCCAGCTCACCACTACAGGGGTCAGATACGCAGTATTTT
15	-	TRBV7-2	few	TRBJ1-5	CASSLSGRANQPQHF	TGTGCCAGCAGCTTAAGTGGCAGGGCAAATCAGCCCCAGCATTTT
16	TRBD2	TRBV7-3	-	TRBJ2-1	CASSLTGLAGTNEQFF	TGTGCCAGCAGCTTAACGGGTCTAGCGGGAACCAATGAGCAGTTCTTC
19	TRBD2	TRBV9	-	TRBJ2-1	CASSVALASGGRSYNEQFF	TGTGCCAGCAGCGTAGCGTTGGCTAGCGGGGGCCGCTCCTACAATGAGCAGTTCTTC
15	-	TRBV30	-	TRBJ1-1	CAWSNFRLPNTEAFF	TGTGCCTGGAGCAACTTCAGGCTTCCGAACACTGAAGCTTTCTTT
16	TRBD2	TRBV10-1	-	TRBJ2-3	CASSAGLAGITDTQYF	TGCGCCAGCAGTGCCGGACTAGCGGGAATCACAGATACGCAGTATTTT
17	-	TRBV7-2	once	TRBJ2-7	CASSLDSVGVRRVEQYF	TGTGCCAGCAGCTTAGATTCGGTGGGAGTCCGAAGGGTCGAGCAGTACTTC
13	-	TRBV3-1/TRBV3-2	-	TRBJ2-2	CASSQNTNGELFF	TGTGCCAGCAGCCAGAACACCAACGGGGAGCTGTTTTTT
13	TRBD2	TRBV29-1	few	TRBJ2-3	CSARTSGGTTQYF	TGCAGCGCAAGGACTAGCGGGGGGACTACGCAGTATTTT
17	TRBD1	TRBV29-1	-	TRBJ2-2	CSVLRRQTGPNTGELFF	TGCAGCGTCCTAAGGCGCCAGACAGGGCCGAACACCGGGGAGCTGTTTTTT
13	TRBD1	TRBV27	-	TRBJ1-2	CASSAGQGSQYTF	TGTGCCAGCAGCGCCGGACAGGGGTCACAATACACCTTC
16	TRBD1	TRBV5-1	once	TRBJ2-1	CASSGYGQGAYNEQFF	TGCGCCAGCAGTGGCTACGGACAGGGGGCCTACAATGAGCAGTTCTTC
15	TRBD2	TRBV5-1	once	TRBJ2-1	CASRLSGSSYNEQFF	TGCGCCAGCCGTCTTAGCGGGAGCTCCTACAATGAGCAGTTCTTC
14	-	TRBV30	-	TRBJ1-4	CAWSEIGRREKLFF	TGTGCCTGGAGTGAGATAGGGAGACGAGAAAAACTGTTTTTT
13	-	TRBV19	few	TRBJ1-6	CASQDTYNSPLHF	TGTGCCAGTCAGGACACCTATAATTCACCCCTCCACTTT
14	TRBD2	TRBV27	-	TRBJ2-7	CASTGGAEGYEQYF	TGTGCCAGCACCGGGGGGGCGGAAGGCTACGAGCAGTACTTC
15	-	TRBV19	once	TRBJ2-7	CASSIRLGDIYEQYF	TGTGCCAGTAGTATAAGGTTAGGGGACATCTACGAGCAGTACTTC
13	-	TRBV6-2/TRBV6-3	-	TRBJ2-7	CASSYPNSYEQYF	TGTGCCAGCAGTTACCCCAACTCCTACGAGCAGTACTTC
15	TRBD2	TRBV19	-	TRBJ2-3	CASSRSSGSTDTQYF	TGTGCCAGCAGCCGGAGTAGCGGGAGCACAGATACGCAGTATTTT
20	TRBD2	TRBV6-2/TRBV6-3	-	TRBJ2-5	CASSFRFSSGRAVRQETQYF	TGTGCCAGCAGTTTCCGCTTCTCTAGCGGGAGGGCCGTTCGTCAAGAGACCCAGTACTTC
15	TRBD1	TRBV3-1/TRBV3-2	-	TRBJ2-3	CASSQRDRATDTQYF	TGTGCCAGCAGCCAACGGGACAGGGCAACAGATACGCAGTATTTT
14	-	TRBV4-1	-	TRBJ1-2	CASSPGGGDYGYTF	TGCGCCAGCAGCCCCGGCGGGGGAGACTATGGCTACACCTTC
16	-	TRBV18	-	TRBJ2-3	CASSPLLGASTDTQYF	TGTGCCAGCTCCCCACTTTTGGGGGCGAGCACAGATACGCAGTATTTT
16	TRBD1	TRBV5-4	-	TRBJ2-3	CASSPWWDRRTDTQYF	TGTGCCAGCAGCCCGTGGTGGGACAGGCGCACAGATACGCAGTATTTT
18	TRBD1	TRBV5-8	-	TRBJ1-3	CASSLTLRRGLTGNTIYF	TGTGCCAGCAGTCTGACTTTAAGAAGGGGGCTTACTGGAAACACCATATATTTT
14	TRBD2	TRBV29-1	-	TRBJ2-7	CSVGTSGGSYEQYF	TGCAGCGTGGGCACTAGCGGGGGCTCCTACGAGCAGTACTTC
13	-	TRBV7-8	-	TRBJ1-1	CASSFIQGGSAFF	TGTGCCAGCAGTTTCATCCAGGGAGGGTCCGCTTTCTTT
16	TRBD1	TRBV25-1	-	TRBJ1-1	CASSASRARGRTEAFF	TGTGCCAGCAGTGCAAGTAGGGCCAGGGGGAGAACTGAAGCTTTCTTT
14	-	TRBV6-5	-	TRBJ2-1	CASNTGWDNNEQFF	TGTGCCAGCAATACAGGGTGGGACAACAATGAGCAGTTCTTC
17	TRBD2	TRBV13	once	TRBJ2-7	CASSTGLAGTSSYEQYF	TGTGCCAGCAGCACGGGACTAGCGGGAACGAGCTCCTACGAGCAGTACTTC
11	-	TRBV30	once	TRBJ2-1	CAWNTLNEQFF	TGTGCCTGGAACACCCTCAATGAGCAGTTCTTC
16	TRBD2	TRBV11-2	-	TRBJ2-3	CASSFLTAGGRDTQYF	TGTGCCAGCAGCTTCCTCACAGCGGGAGGTAGAGATACGCAGTATTTT
12	-	TRBV7-6	-	TRBJ2-7	CASSQDYYEQYF	TGTGCCAGCAGCCAGGACTACTACGAGCAGTACTTC
14	TRBD1	TRBV10-3	-	TRBJ2-7	CASAGTGVSYEQYF	TGTGCCAGCGCCGGGACAGGGGTATCCTACGAGCAGTACTTC
15	-	TRBV5-1	-	TRBJ2-6	CASRNPGSGANVLTF	TGCGCCAGCCGTAACCCAGGGTCTGGGGCCAACGTCCTGACTTTC
15	-	TRBV15	once	TRBJ2-5	CATSRSRESQETQYF	TGTGCCACCAGCAGATCGAGGGAGTCCCAAGAGACCCAGTACTTC
17	TRBD2	TRBV5-6	-	TRBJ2-1	CASSLGVGRDNYNEQFF	TGTGCCAGCAGCTTGGGGGTCGGGAGGGATAATTACAATGAGCAGTTCTTC
15	TRBD2	TRBV10-3	-	TRBJ2-5	CAISEGTSGRETQYF	TGTGCCATCAGTGAGGGGACTAGCGGACGAGAGACCCAGTACTTC
17	-	TRBV11-2	-	TRBJ1-1	CASSLDPPTTGNTEAFF	TGTGCCAGCAGCTTAGATCCTCCCACGACAGGGAACACTGAAGCTTTCTTT
16	TRBD1	TRBV7-8	-	TRBJ1-5	CASSLLPGQGNQPQHF	TGTGCCAGCAGTTTACTCCCGGGACAGGGGAATCAGCCCCAGCATTTT
17	-	TRBV11-3	-	TRBJ2-1	CASSFGAGPSSYNEQFF	TGTGCCAGCAGCTTCGGCGCAGGCCCCAGCTCCTACAATGAGCAGTTCTTC
17	TRBD2	TRBV5-6	-	TRBJ2-5	CASSLVLAGGQEETQYF	TGTGCCAGCAGCTTGGTACTAGCGGGGGGTCAAGAAGAGACCCAGTACTTC
15	TRBD2	TRBV4-1	few	TRBJ2-1	CASSPGLAGYNEQFF	TGCGCCAGCAGCCCGGGACTAGCGGGTTACAATGAGCAGTTCTTC
18	-	TRBV16	-	TRBJ1-5	CASSQSAQGFDSNQPQHF	TGTGCCAGCAGCCAATCCGCCCAGGGTTTTGATAGCAATCAGCCCCAGCATTTT
13	-	TRBV5-5	-	TRBJ2-7	CASSTGSSYEQYF	TGTGCCAGCAGTACAGGAAGTTCCTACGAGCAGTACTTC
14	TRBD1	TRBV15	-	TRBJ1-1	CATSSTGPVTEAFF	TGTGCCACCAGCTCGACAGGGCCCGTTACTGAAGCTTTCTTT